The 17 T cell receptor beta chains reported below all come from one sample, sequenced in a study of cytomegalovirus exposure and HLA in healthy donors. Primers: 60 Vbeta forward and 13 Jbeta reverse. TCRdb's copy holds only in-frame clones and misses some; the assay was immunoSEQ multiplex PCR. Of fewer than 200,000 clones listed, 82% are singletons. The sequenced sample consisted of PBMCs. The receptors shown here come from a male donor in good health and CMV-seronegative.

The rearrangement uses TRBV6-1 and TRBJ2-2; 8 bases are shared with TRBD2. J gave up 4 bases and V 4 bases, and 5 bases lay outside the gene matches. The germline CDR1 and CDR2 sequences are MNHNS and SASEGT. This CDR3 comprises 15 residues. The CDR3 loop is CASSGTSQGTGELFF. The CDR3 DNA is TGTGCCAGCAGTGGGACTAGCCAGGGCACCGGGGAGCTGTTTTTT.

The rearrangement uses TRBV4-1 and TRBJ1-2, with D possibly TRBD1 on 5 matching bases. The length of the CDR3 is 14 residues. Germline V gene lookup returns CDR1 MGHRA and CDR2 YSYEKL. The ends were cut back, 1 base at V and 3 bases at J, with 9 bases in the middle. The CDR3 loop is CASSQAQGHYGYTF. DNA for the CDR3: TGCGCCAGCAGCCAAGCGCAGGGCCACTATGGCTACACCTTC.

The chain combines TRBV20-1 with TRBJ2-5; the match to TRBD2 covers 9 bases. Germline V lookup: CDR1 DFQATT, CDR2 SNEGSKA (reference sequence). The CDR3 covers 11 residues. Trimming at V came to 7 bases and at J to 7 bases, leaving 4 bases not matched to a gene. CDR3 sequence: CSVRGGGTQYF. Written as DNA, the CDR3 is TGCAGTGTGCGGGGGGGTGGGACCCAGTACTTC.

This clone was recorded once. CDR3 protein: CAWSGGNRDGQPQHF. The CDR3 bases are TGTGCCTGGAGCGGGGGGAACAGGGACGGCCAGCCCCAGCATTTT. The chain couples TRBV30 to TRBJ1-5, with D possibly being TRBD1 (6 bases). The CDR3 totals 15 residues. The germline gives CDR1 GTSNPN, CDR2 SVGIG (reference sequence). Trimming removed 3 bases from V and 7 bases from J, with 19 bases in between.

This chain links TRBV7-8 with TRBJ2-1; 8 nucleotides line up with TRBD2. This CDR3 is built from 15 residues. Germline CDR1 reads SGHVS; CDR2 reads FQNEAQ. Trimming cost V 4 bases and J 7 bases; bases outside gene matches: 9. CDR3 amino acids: CASSSRGGVLNEQFF. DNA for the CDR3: TGTGCCAGCAGCTCCCGGGGGGGGGTTTTGAATGAGCAGTTCTTC.

The DNA for the CDR3 is TGTGCCAGCAGCTTAGCCGCCGCGGGAGGGCCGTACGAGCAGTACTTC. Protein: CASSLAAAGGPYEQYF. This rearrangement joins TRBV7-6 to TRBJ2-7, with TRBD2 identical over 9 bases. Trimming took 0 bases from V and 4 from J; bases not matched to a gene: 7. Per the germline V gene, CDR1 is SGHVS and CDR2 is FNYEAQ. The CDR3 covers 16 residues.

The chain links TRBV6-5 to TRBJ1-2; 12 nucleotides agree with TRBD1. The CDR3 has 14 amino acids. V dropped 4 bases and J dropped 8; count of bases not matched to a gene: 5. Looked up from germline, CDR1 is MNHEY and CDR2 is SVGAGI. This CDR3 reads CASSWDRGPRGYTF. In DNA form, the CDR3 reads TGTGCCAGCAGTTGGGACAGGGGGCCGCGCGGCTACACCTTC.

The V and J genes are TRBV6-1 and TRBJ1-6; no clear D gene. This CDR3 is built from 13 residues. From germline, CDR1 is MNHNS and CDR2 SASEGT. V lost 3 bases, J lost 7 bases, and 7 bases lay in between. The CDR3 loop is CASSDLENSPLHF. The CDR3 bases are TGTGCCAGCAGTGATCTGGAGAATTCACCCCTCCACTTT.

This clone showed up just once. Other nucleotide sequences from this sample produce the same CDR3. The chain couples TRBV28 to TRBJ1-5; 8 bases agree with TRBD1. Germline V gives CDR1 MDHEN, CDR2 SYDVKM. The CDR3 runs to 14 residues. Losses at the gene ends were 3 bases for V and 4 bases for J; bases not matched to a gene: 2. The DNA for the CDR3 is TGTGCCAGCAGTTTCGGGGACAGGAATCAGCCCCAGCATTTT. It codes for CASSFGDRNQPQHF.

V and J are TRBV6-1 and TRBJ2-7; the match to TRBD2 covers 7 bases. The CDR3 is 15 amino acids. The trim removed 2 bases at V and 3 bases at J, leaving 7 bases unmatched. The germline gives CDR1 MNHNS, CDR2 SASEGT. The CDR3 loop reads CASSESPGGLYEQYF. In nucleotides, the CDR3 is TGTGCCAGCAGTGAATCCCCGGGAGGCCTCTACGAGCAGTACTTC.

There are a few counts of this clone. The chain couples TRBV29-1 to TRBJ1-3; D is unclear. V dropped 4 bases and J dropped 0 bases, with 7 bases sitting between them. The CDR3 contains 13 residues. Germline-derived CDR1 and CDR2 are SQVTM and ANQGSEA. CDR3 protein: CSVVVYSGNTIYF. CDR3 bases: TGCAGCGTTGTTGTGTACTCTGGAAACACCATATATTTT. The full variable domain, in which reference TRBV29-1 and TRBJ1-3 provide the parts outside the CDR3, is SAVISQKPSRDICQRGTSLTIQCQVDSQVTMMFWYRQQPGQSLTLIATANQGSEATYESGFVIDKFPISRPNLTFSTLTVSNMSPEDSSIYLCSVVVYSGNTIYFGEGSWLTVV.

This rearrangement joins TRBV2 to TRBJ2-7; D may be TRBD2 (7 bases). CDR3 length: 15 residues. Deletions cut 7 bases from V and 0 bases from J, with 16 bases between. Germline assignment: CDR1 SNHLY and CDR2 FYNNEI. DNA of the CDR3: TGTGCCAGCACCGAGAAGGGGGGGGACTCCTACGAGCAGTACTTC. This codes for CASTEKGGDSYEQYF.

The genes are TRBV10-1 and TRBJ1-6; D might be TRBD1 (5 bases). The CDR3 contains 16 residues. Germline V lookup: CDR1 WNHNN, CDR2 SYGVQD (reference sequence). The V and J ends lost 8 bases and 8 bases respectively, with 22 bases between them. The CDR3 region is CASSPGVGGVYSPLHF. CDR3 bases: TGCGCCAGCTCCCCTGGGGTGGGGGGAGTCTATTCACCCCTCCACTTT.

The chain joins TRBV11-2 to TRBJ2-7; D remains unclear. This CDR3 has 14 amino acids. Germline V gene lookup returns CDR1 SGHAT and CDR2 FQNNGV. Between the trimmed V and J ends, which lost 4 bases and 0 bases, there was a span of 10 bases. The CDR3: CASSSTLDSYEQYF. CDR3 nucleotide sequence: TGTGCCAGCAGCTCCACCTTAGACTCCTACGAGCAGTACTTC.

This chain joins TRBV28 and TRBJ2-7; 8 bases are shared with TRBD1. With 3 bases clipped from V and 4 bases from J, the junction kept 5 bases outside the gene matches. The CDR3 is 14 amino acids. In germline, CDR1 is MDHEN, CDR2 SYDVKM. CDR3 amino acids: CASSLGTGWYEQYF. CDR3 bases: TGTGCCAGCAGTTTGGGGACAGGCTGGTACGAGCAGTACTTC.

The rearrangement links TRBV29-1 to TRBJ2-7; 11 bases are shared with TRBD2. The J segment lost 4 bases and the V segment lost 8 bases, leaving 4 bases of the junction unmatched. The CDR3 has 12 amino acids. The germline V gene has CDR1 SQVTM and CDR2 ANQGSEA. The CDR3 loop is CSTGTSGYEQYF. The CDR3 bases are TGCAGCACCGGGACTAGCGGTTACGAGCAGTACTTC.

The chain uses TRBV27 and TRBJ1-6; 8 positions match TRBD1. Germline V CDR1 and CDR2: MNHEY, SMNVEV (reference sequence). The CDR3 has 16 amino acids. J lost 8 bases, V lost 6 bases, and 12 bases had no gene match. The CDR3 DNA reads TGTGCCAGCAGACAGAACCCGGGACAGGCATATTCACCCCTCCACTTT. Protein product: CASRQNPGQAYSPLHF.